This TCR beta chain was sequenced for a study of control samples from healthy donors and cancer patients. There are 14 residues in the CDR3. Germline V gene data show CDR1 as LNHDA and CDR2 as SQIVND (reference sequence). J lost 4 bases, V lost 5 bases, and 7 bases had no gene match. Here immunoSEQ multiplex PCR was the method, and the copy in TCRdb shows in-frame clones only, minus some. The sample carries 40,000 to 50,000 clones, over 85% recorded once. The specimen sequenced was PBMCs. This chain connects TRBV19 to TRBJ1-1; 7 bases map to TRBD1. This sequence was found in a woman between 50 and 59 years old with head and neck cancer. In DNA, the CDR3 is TGTGCCAGTAGTCCTCAGGGGGGTAGCACTGAAGCTTTCTTT. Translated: CASSPQGGSTEAFF.